This T cell receptor beta chain stems from a study of shared clonotypes between healthy human individuals. The study's findings and limits: In general, naive subsets displayed greater estimated richness than memory subsets did.

Notes on this clone: Its antigen is unidentified.

Germline assignment: CDR1 MNHNY and CDR2 SVGAGI (reference sequence). Losses at the gene ends were 5 bases for V and 7 bases for J; bases not matched to a gene: 4. CDR3 size: 12 residues. Data came from immunoSEQ multiplex PCR; TCRdb stores just in-frame clones and leaves some out. This table holds around 1.9 million clones, about 93% found once. CD45RO-negative, CCR7-selected cells formed the naive CD8 fraction, which excluded terminally differentiated effector memory CD45RA+ cells. V is TRBV6-6 and J is TRBJ1-1; 7 bases fit TRBD1. The sequenced material came from naive CD8+ T cells from PBMCs. The source of this sequence is a man between 18 and 29 years old in good health. Some clones in this sample may be carry-over from other donors' samples. As DNA, the CDR3 is TGTGCCAGCAGTGAGACAGGGCTTGAAGCTTTCTTT. Encoded protein: CASSETGLEAFF.